The rows below give T cell receptor beta chains drawn from one sample of a study of PD-1 blockade in classical Hodgkin lymphoma. Assay: immunoSEQ multiplex PCR; the TCRdb copy retains only in-frame clones and omits some. Of nearly 100,000 clones detected, roughly 88% appear once; the ten largest clones hold 9% to 15%. This specimen was peripheral blood mononuclear cells (PBMCs), taken at baseline. These receptors were taken from a human donor with classical Hodgkin lymphoma. CDR3s include the opening cysteine and the closing phenylalanine or tryptophan. A D gene is named only where the DNA matches it firmly. For some rows the clone size is stated as once, few or many, or as a class when expanded; others skip it.

v_call: TRBV9; clone_size: NA; d_call: TRBD2; j_call: TRBJ2-2; cdr3_aa: CASSVGASGNTGELFF; cdr3_nt: TGTGCCAGCAGCGTAGGGGCTAGCGGAAACACCGGGGAGCTGTTTTTT
v_call: TRBV2; clone_size: NA; d_call: NA; j_call: TRBJ1-5; cdr3_aa: CASSPGFAVNQPQHF; cdr3_nt: TGTGCCAGCAGTCCAGGGTTCGCTGTCAATCAGCCCCAGCATTTT
v_call: TRBV7-8; clone_size: NA; d_call: TRBD1; j_call: TRBJ1-4; cdr3_aa: CASSLVGTGGEKLFF; cdr3_nt: TGTGCCAGCAGCTTAGTTGGGACAGGGGGTGAAAAACTGTTTTTT
v_call: TRBV5-1; clone_size: NA; d_call: NA; j_call: TRBJ2-2; cdr3_aa: CASSLVYTGELFF; cdr3_nt: TGCGCCAGCAGCTTGGTGTACACCGGGGAGCTGTTTTTT
v_call: TRBV5-6; clone_size: NA; d_call: NA; j_call: TRBJ2-5; cdr3_aa: CASSFSRAIEETQYF; cdr3_nt: TGTGCCAGCAGCTTCAGTAGGGCAATAGAAGAGACCCAGTACTTC
v_call: TRBV14; clone_size: NA; d_call: NA; j_call: TRBJ1-2; cdr3_aa: CASSQWGANYGYTF; cdr3_nt: TGTGCCAGCAGCCAATGGGGAGCTAACTATGGCTACACCTTC
v_call: TRBV13; clone_size: NA; d_call: NA; j_call: TRBJ2-1; cdr3_aa: CASTPKGLYNEQFF; cdr3_nt: TGTGCCAGCACCCCGAAGGGGCTCTACAATGAGCAGTTCTTC
v_call: TRBV10-3; clone_size: once; d_call: NA; j_call: TRBJ2-1; cdr3_aa: CAISELGGQVNEQFF; cdr3_nt: TGTGCCATCAGTGAATTGGGAGGCCAAGTCAATGAGCAGTTCTTC
v_call: TRBV10-3; clone_size: once; d_call: NA; j_call: TRBJ1-5; cdr3_aa: CAISESRGGAGQPQHF; cdr3_nt: TGTGCCATCAGTGAGTCCCGGGGAGGGGCTGGTCAGCCCCAGCATTTT
v_call: TRBV7-7; clone_size: NA; d_call: TRBD1; j_call: TRBJ2-5; cdr3_aa: CASSRTGTGNRETQYF; cdr3_nt: TGTGCCAGCAGCCGAACCGGGACAGGGAACAGGGAGACCCAGTACTTC
v_call: TRBV14; clone_size: NA; d_call: NA; j_call: TRBJ2-1; cdr3_aa: CASSPRDYNEQFF; cdr3_nt: TGTGCCAGCAGCCCCCGGGACTACAATGAGCAGTTCTTC
v_call: TRBV6-5; clone_size: NA; d_call: TRBD2; j_call: TRBJ2-1; cdr3_aa: CASSSPGLAGLYEQFF; cdr3_nt: TGTGCCAGCAGTTCCCCCGGACTAGCGGGTCTCTATGAGCAGTTCTTC
v_call: TRBV10-3; clone_size: NA; d_call: TRBD2; j_call: TRBJ2-1; cdr3_aa: CAIKGGSAYNEQFF; cdr3_nt: TGTGCCATCAAAGGCGGGAGTGCCTACAATGAGCAGTTCTTC
v_call: TRBV10-1; clone_size: NA; d_call: TRBD2; j_call: TRBJ2-5; cdr3_aa: CASSEGSSGKETQYF; cdr3_nt: TGCGCCAGCAGTGAAGGGTCTAGCGGAAAGGAGACCCAGTACTTC
v_call: TRBV10-3; clone_size: NA; d_call: TRBD1; j_call: TRBJ1-2; cdr3_aa: CAISGAGGVEGYTF; cdr3_nt: TGTGCCATCAGTGGGGCAGGGGGAGTTGAGGGCTACACCTTC
v_call: TRBV6-5; clone_size: NA; d_call: TRBD1; j_call: TRBJ2-7; cdr3_aa: CASNSGTASYEQYF; cdr3_nt: TGTGCCAGTAATTCCGGGACAGCCTCCTACGAGCAGTACTTC
v_call: TRBV10-2; clone_size: NA; d_call: NA; j_call: TRBJ2-7; cdr3_aa: CASKRNDEQYF; cdr3_nt: TGCGCCAGCAAGAGAAACGACGAGCAGTACTTC
v_call: TRBV19; clone_size: NA; d_call: NA; j_call: TRBJ2-5; cdr3_aa: CASSMGETQYF; cdr3_nt: TGTGCCAGTAGTATGGGCGAGACCCAGTACTTC
v_call: TRBV19; clone_size: once; d_call: NA; j_call: TRBJ2-4; cdr3_aa: CASSQGKNIQYF; cdr3_nt: TGTGCCAGTTCCCAGGGGAAAAACATTCAGTACTTC